These T cell receptor beta chains were read from a single sample in a study of blood T cell repertoires in COVID-19. The table came from immunoSEQ multiplex PCR; TCRdb's copy has only in-frame clones and leaves some out. Of approximately 48,000 clones detected, 85% to 90% appear once; the ten largest clones hold 6.5%. Sample: peripheral blood. Receptors originate from a man aged 55 to 69 with acute or convalescent COVID-19. CDR3s leave out the opening cysteine and the closing phenylalanine or tryptophan.

J gene | V gene | CDR3 protein
TRBJ1-3 | TRBV24-1 | ATSDPTGDGNTIY
TRBJ2-7 | TRBV30 | AWSDGQRQY
TRBJ2-3 | TRBV19 | ASKEQGWVDTQY
TRBJ2-3 | TRBV2 | ASSSDLADTQY
TRBJ2-1 | TRBV9 | ASSAAGLAFNEQF
TRBJ2-1 | TRBV7-7 | ASSIGTVSYNEQF
TRBJ1-1 | TRBV30 | AWSQVDTEAF
TRBJ2-5 | TRBV4-2 | ASSAMRTGGSETQY
TRBJ1-3 | TRBV11-2 | ASSPSGTGPGNTIY
TRBJ2-1 | TRBV19 | ASNPGGSIYNEQF
TRBJ2-2 | TRBV28 | ASSPPSSGTTLFPNTGELF
TRBJ2-2 | TRBV28 | ASRPTGYSGRVYTGELF
TRBJ1-3 | TRBV25-1 | ASNPGSGNTIY
TRBJ1-1 | TRBV6-5 | ASSYSSRGNTEAF
TRBJ1-4 | TRBV30 | AWSIYRGRNEKLF
TRBJ2-1 | TRBV6-1 | ASSEVGDEQF
TRBJ1-6 | TRBV19 | ASSPPSTGGSSPLH
TRBJ1-1 | TRBV7-9 | ASSLGTEATEAF
TRBJ1-1 | TRBV11-2 | ASSLNRLNTEAF
TRBJ1-4 | TRBV6-5 | ASRPSQGNEKLF
TRBJ2-1 | TRBV7-6 | ASSLVAGPNEQF
TRBJ2-3 | TRBV5-1 | ASSSPGTSGRVPDTQY
TRBJ2-3 | TRBV20-1 | SASGGPSTDTQY
TRBJ1-2 | TRBV6-5 | ASSVPGQGSYGYT
TRBJ2-2 | TRBV21-1 | ASSNPLKLAANTGELF
TRBJ1-1 | TRBV9 | ASSVDPRAGRHTEAF